This is a list of T cell receptor beta chains from one sample in a study of T cells in Graves' hyperthyroidism and ophthalmopathy. TCRdb recomputed calls from the multiplex PCR reads with MiXCR, one row per CDR3 protein. The table shows 300,000 to 350,000 distinct CDR3 sequences, with 16% occurring only once. Sequenced: blood. The receptors were sampled from a young man with Graves' hyperthyroidism. Each CDR3 is given with its conserved first and last residue. The order of the fields is CDR3 DNA, CDR3 protein, V gene, D gene, J gene, clone size. D genes are given only for firm matches. Expanded clones get a size class; other rows say once, few or many, or leave the size out.

TGCGCCAGCAGCCGGGACAGGCCTAACACTGAAGCTTTCTTT CASSRDRPNTEAFF TRBV5-1 TRBD1 TRBJ1-1 -
TGTGCCATCAGTGACCGAGGGGGGAATGGCTACACCTTC CAISDRGGNGYTF TRBV10-3 - TRBJ1-2 few
TGCAGCGTTGAAGCGGACAGGGGAAGGGACACCGGGGAGCTGTTTTTT CSVEADRGRDTGELFF TRBV29-1 TRBD1 TRBJ2-2 many
TGTGCCAGCAGCTTAATCTCCTTTGAGCAAGAGACCCAGTACTTC CASSLISFEQETQYF TRBV7-9 - TRBJ2-5 many
TGTGCCAGCAGCGTAATCGCGCTAGCGGGAGGCAATGAGCAGTTCTTC CASSVIALAGGNEQFF TRBV9 TRBD2 TRBJ2-1 many
TGTGCTAGCACCCCGTTGGGGACCACCACCGGGGAGCTGTTTTTT CASTPLGTTTGELFF TRBV7-7 - TRBJ2-2 -
TGTGCCAGTGAACAGGGAAGTTACGAGCAGTACTTC CASEQGSYEQYF TRBV9 - TRBJ2-7 -
TGTGCCAGCAGCTCGTATATAGGCCCGGACGGTTACAATCAGCCCCAGCATTTT CASSSYIGPDGYNQPQHF TRBV7-8 - TRBJ1-5 few
TGTGCCAGCAGTCTCTCGACGTCCCGAGGCTATGGCTACACCTTC CASSLSTSRGYGYTF TRBV28 - TRBJ1-2 many
TGTGCCAGCAGCTTTCCCCAGACAGGCCCCTACCAAGAGACCCAGTACTTC CASSFPQTGPYQETQYF TRBV7-9 - TRBJ2-5 -
TGTGCCAGCAGCACGCAGGGTTCCTATGGCTACACCTTC CASSTQGSYGYTF TRBV9 - TRBJ1-2 -
TGTGCCAGCAGCTTTACCAGCGGGAGGTTCCAAGAGACCCAGTACTTC CASSFTSGRFQETQYF TRBV7-3 TRBD2 TRBJ2-5 many
TGTGCCAGCAGCCCTCCTAGCGGGAGAGCCTACAATGAGCAGTTCTTC CASSPPSGRAYNEQFF TRBV11-2 TRBD2 TRBJ2-1 many
TGCGCCAGCAGCCATGACGGGAGAACAGATACGCAGTATTTT CASSHDGRTDTQYF TRBV4-1 - TRBJ2-3 -
TGCGCCAGCAGCCCAGGTGTTCAGGGGGACCAAGAGACCCAGTACTTC CASSPGVQGDQETQYF TRBV5-1 TRBD1 TRBJ2-5 few
TGTGCCAGCAGTTTCGCTGGGAAACTGTTTTTT CASSFAGKLFF TRBV28 - TRBJ1-4 few
TGTGCCAGTAGAATACAGGGGGCTGGTGAGCAGTACTTC CASRIQGAGEQYF TRBV19 TRBD1 TRBJ2-7 -
TGCAGCGTTCGCCCCTCCGGGACTAGCGCGGATGAGCAGTTCTTC CSVRPSGTSADEQFF TRBV29-1 TRBD2 TRBJ2-1 -
TGTGCCAGCAGCCAAGATTTGGGGGGGATAGAGACCCAGTACTTC CASSQDLGGIETQYF TRBV14 TRBD2 TRBJ2-5 few
TGTGCCAGCAGCTTAGGAAACAAAAACACTGAAGCTTTCTTT CASSLGNKNTEAFF TRBV7-6 - TRBJ1-1 -
TGTGCCAGCCCCGACCTGGACAGGGGGCAGTTACGGGCCGGGGAGCTGTTTTTT CASPDLDRGQLRAGELFF TRBV19 TRBD1 TRBJ2-2 once
TGCGCCAGCAGTTCCGACCTAACAGGGGTGGGATCACCCCTCCACTTT CASSSDLTGVGSPLHF TRBV5-1 TRBD1 TRBJ1-6 -
TGCGCCAGCAGCTTGGGGTACGGAGACACTGAAGCTTTCTTT CASSLGYGDTEAFF TRBV5-1 - TRBJ1-1 -
TGTGCCAGCAGCTTAACGGGGGGGGTTGGACAGCCCCAGCATTTT CASSLTGGVGQPQHF TRBV7-2 - TRBJ1-5 many
TGTGCCAGCAGCACCCGAAGGCCTAGCGGGAGTGGCGAGCAGTACTTC CASSTRRPSGSGEQYF TRBV5-4 TRBD2 TRBJ2-7 few
TGTGCCAGCAGTTACTGGGAAGGTAATGAGCAGTTCTTC CASSYWEGNEQFF TRBV6-5 - TRBJ2-1 many
TGTGCCAGCAGTCCCCTCGGGTCAGGGTCACTTCTCCCTGGCTACACCTTC CASSPLGSGSLLPGYTF TRBV12-3/TRBV12-4 - TRBJ1-2 many
TGCAGTGCTAATAATCGGGCCCTCGCTGAAGCTTTCTTT CSANNRALAEAFF TRBV20-1 - TRBJ1-1 many
TGTGCCAGCAGTTACTCCCCGCAGGAGGGACCTCCCGCCTGGGATTCACCCCTCCACTTT CASSYSPQEGPPAWDSPLHF TRBV6-2/TRBV6-3 - TRBJ1-6 -
TGCAGTGCTACCACAGGGGGCAGAAACATTCAGTACTTC CSATTGGRNIQYF TRBV20-1 TRBD1 TRBJ2-4 -
TGCGCCAGCAGCCAAGGTCTCGGGGACAGACTTTGGAATCAGCCCCAGCATTTT CASSQGLGDRLWNQPQHF TRBV4-1 TRBD1 TRBJ1-5 -
TGCGCCAGCAGCTTGTTTACTAGCGGGAATGAGCAGTTCTTC CASSLFTSGNEQFF TRBV5-1 TRBD2 TRBJ2-1 many
TGTGCCAGCAGCCCTACGCAGGGGGGGAGCACTGAAGCTTTCTTT CASSPTQGGSTEAFF TRBV6-1 TRBD1 TRBJ1-1 many
TGTGCCAGCAGTTTGGGCCTTGAAGCTTTCTTT CASSLGLEAFF TRBV10-2 - TRBJ1-1 many
TGCGCCACCTCCTTAGGCAGCACAGATACGCAGTATTTT CATSLGSTDTQYF TRBV24-1 - TRBJ2-3 many
TGTGCCTGGAGTCAGGGCAGATCTCAAGAGACCCAGTACTTC CAWSQGRSQETQYF TRBV30 - TRBJ2-5 many
TGTGCCAGCAGTCCGTCCATTGGGACAGGGAACTACGAGCAGTACTTC CASSPSIGTGNYEQYF TRBV28 TRBD1 TRBJ2-7 many
TGCGCCAGCAGGCCGAGGGACTGGAAAGAGACCCAGTACTTC CASRPRDWKETQYF TRBV5-1 - TRBJ2-5 -
TGTGCCAGCAGGAGGAGCGGGAGATTAGGGGATACGCAGTATTTT CASRRSGRLGDTQYF TRBV6-1 TRBD2 TRBJ2-3 many
TGCAGCGTTGAAAACCGGGGCAGAGGACACAATGAGCAGTTCTTC CSVENRGRGHNEQFF TRBV29-1 - TRBJ2-1 many
TGTGCCAGCAGTCCTGATTACTCTGGAAACACCATATATTTT CASSPDYSGNTIYF TRBV6-4 - TRBJ1-3 few
TGTGCCAGCAGTTACTTAGGTGAGCAGTTCTTC CASSYLGEQFF TRBV6-5 - TRBJ2-1 few
TGTGCCAGCAGCCTGACAGGGACAGAGACCCAGTACTTC CASSLTGTETQYF TRBV11-1 TRBD1 TRBJ2-5 many
TGTGCCAGCAGTGACAGGGGTAGCGGGATCAGGAAGTTCTTC CASSDRGSGIRKFF TRBV6-1 TRBD2 TRBJ2-1 many
TGTGCCAGCAGCAGTCAGTCGCAAGAGACCCAGTACTTC CASSSQSQETQYF TRBV6-1 - TRBJ2-5 few
TGCGCCAGCAGCTGGACACAGGGGCAAGAGACCCAGTACTTC CASSWTQGQETQYF TRBV5-1 TRBD1 TRBJ2-5 many
TGTGCCAGCAAAGCGGGGGTGTCCTACGAGCAGTACTTC CASKAGVSYEQYF TRBV27 TRBD2 TRBJ2-7 -
TGTGCCAGTAGGGGGCTGGCCGAAGAGACCCAGTACTTC CASRGLAEETQYF TRBV19 - TRBJ2-5 -
TGTGCCAGCATCCTACGGGGGCCTCCCGCGAGCTCCTACAATGAGCAGTTCTTC CASILRGPPASSYNEQFF TRBV6-8 - TRBJ2-1 many
TGTGCCAGCAGCTTAGAGTTGACTAGCGGGATTAGGACAGATACGCAGTATTTT CASSLELTSGIRTDTQYF TRBV7-2 TRBD2 TRBJ2-3 many
TGCGCCAGCAGCTCCGACGGGACATCCTACGAGCAGTACTTC CASSSDGTSYEQYF TRBV5-1 - TRBJ2-7 many
TGTGCCACCAGTGATTCTCCTCGGTCCTGGGATACGCAGTATTTT CATSDSPRSWDTQYF TRBV24-1 - TRBJ2-3 few
TGTGCCAGCATGGAGGCAGTCCCTGAGCCTAATGAAAAACTGTTTTTT CASMEAVPEPNEKLFF TRBV2 - TRBJ1-4 many